These 8 T cell receptor beta chains were sequenced from one sample in a study of CD8 T cell repertoires and HIV-1 epitope variants (dated by TCRdb to about 2020). Library preparation used the immunoSEQ multiplex PCR assay. Held by TCRdb, this immuneACCESS table contains in-frame sequences only and omits some clones. Under half of the omission traces to an unresolved V gene where checked; the cause of the rest is unknown. The sample table lists about 4,900 clones, around three fifths of them with a count of one. Around 40% of the sample belongs to the ten largest clones. These receptors have no known antigen. Sequencing used cultured CD8+ T cells derived from PBMCs. The receptors here all came from a male donor with HIV.

About this clone: Other DNA sequences in this specimen translate into the identical CDR3. The V and J genes are TRBV7-3 and TRBJ1-5; no firm D call. Per the germline V gene, CDR1 is SGHTA and CDR2 is FQGTGA. The CDR3 is 15 amino acids. The germline V and J ends were trimmed by 1 base and 1 base, with 8 bases remaining between them. The CDR3 region has the DNA TGTGCCAGCAGCTTAAGCCCCGGCAGCAATCAGCCCCAGCATTTT. This translates into CASSLSPGSNQPQHF.

The chain combines TRBV4-1 with TRBJ2-2; TRBD2 agrees at 11 bases. CDR1 is MGHRA and CDR2 is YSYEKL in the germline V gene. There are 15 residues in the CDR3. Germline trimming cut 4 bases from V and 5 bases from J; bases unmatched to any gene: 3. In nucleotides, the CDR3 is TGCGCCAGCAGCCCGGGACTAGCGGAGACCGGGGAGCTGTTTTTT. Translating it yields CASSPGLAETGELFF.

The table lists this clone with a count of one. The chain has TRBV5-6 and TRBJ1-4; D is unresolved. Trimming cost V 0 bases and J 4 bases, with 4 bases left between them. The CDR3 runs 13 residues. Germline V lookup: CDR1 SGHDT, CDR2 YYEEEE. DNA of the CDR3: TGTGCCAGCAGCTTGGGTCTTAATGAAAAACTGTTTTTT. As protein: CASSLGLNEKLFF.

This clone was seen once. The chain uses TRBV18 and TRBJ1-2; D is uncertain. CDR1 and CDR2 from the germline V gene are KGHSH and LQKENI. The CDR3 sequence is 15 residues long. V was cut by 3 bases and J by 4 bases, with 15 bases left in between. The CDR3 region is CASSPAACAFYGYTF. The DNA of the CDR3 is TGTGCCAGCTCACCGGCAGCTTGTGCTTTCTATGGCTACACCTTC.

The V gene is TRBV4-1, the J gene TRBJ1-2; D not certain. The CDR3 has 15 residues. Germline V gene data show CDR1 as MGHRA and CDR2 as YSYEKL. The V gene lost 0 bases and the J gene lost 7 bases, with 15 bases spanning the gap. CDR3 nucleotide sequence: TGCGCCAGCAGCCAAGATTTCAACACTCCGGCTGGCTACACCTTC. As protein: CASSQDFNTPAGYTF.

The V and J genes are TRBV28 and TRBJ2-7; TRBD2 matches at 7 bases. V dropped 8 bases and J dropped 2; count of bases not matched to a gene: 0. CDR1 and CDR2 from the germline V gene are MDHEN and SYDVKM. The CDR3 is 11 residues long. This CDR3 reads CASRGAYEQYF. CDR3 bases: TGTGCCAGCCGGGGGGCCTACGAGCAGTACTTC.

The CDR3 reads CASSLGQQGYTF. For the CDR3, the DNA is TGTGCCAGCAGCTTAGGACAGCAGGGCTACACCTTC. The chain has TRBV7-2 and TRBJ1-2; a weak D match, TRBD1 (5 bases). The germline V and J ends were trimmed by 1 base and 8 bases, with 8 bases remaining between them. Germline CDR1 SGHTA, CDR2 FQGNSA. The CDR3 has 12 residues. The full variable domain, rest sourced from reference TRBV7-2 and TRBJ1-2, is GAGVSQSPSNKVTEKGKDVELRCDPISGHTALYWYRQSLGQGLEFLIYFQGNSAPDKSGLPSDRFSAERTGGSVSTLTIQRTQQEDSAVYLCASSLGQQGYTFGSGTRLTVV.

This chain uses TRBV2 with TRBJ1-2; the match to TRBD1 covers 7 bases. This CDR3 is 13 amino acids long. CDR1 is SNHLY and CDR2 is FYNNEI in the germline V gene. V was clipped by 6 bases and J by 2 bases; unmatched bases: 3. CDR3 loop: CASRGGQNYGYTF. CDR3 in DNA: TGTGCCAGCAGGGGGGGACAGAACTATGGCTACACCTTC.